Listed here is a single T cell receptor (beta chain). Produced via immunoSEQ multiplex PCR; TCRdb's table is partial and in-frame only. The data show 30,000 to 45,000 clones, over 90% seen once. Latent tuberculosis screening used tuberculin skin test and IGRA at entry. This sample is drawn from a study of T cells in tuberculosis. Study details: IGRA-negative adolescents, IGRA-positive adolescents with latent tuberculosis and adults with active tuberculosis formed this South African cohort.

Source material: PBMCs. This clonotype originated in a donor between 10 and 35 years old with latent tuberculosis or without tuberculosis infection.

The DNA for the CDR3 is TGTGCCAGCAGTGAGAGGGGGCTGGGGCTCGAGAAGGACGGGGAGCTGTTTTTT. Its protein product is CASSERGLGLEKDGELFF. This sequence joins TRBV6-1 and TRBJ2-2; 7 bases match TRBD1. Germline lookup yields CDR1 MNHNS and CDR2 SASEGT. Losses at the gene ends were 3 bases for V and 7 bases for J; bases not matched to a gene: 17. There are 18 residues in the CDR3.